These 26 T cell receptor beta chains share one sample of origin, sequenced in a study of radiation and T cells in renal cell carcinoma. Time point specified: blood 4 weeks post-SBRT, at nephrectomy. The treatment: 15 Gy SBRT to primary tumor, nephrectomy 4 weeks later. Sequenced by immunoSEQ multiplex PCR; TCRdb stores in-frame clones only, minus some. The sample shows about 170,000 clones, about 87% of them seen only once. The sequences come from blood, collected from a patient whose treatment included radiotherapy and nephrectomy. The receptors here all came from a woman between 50 and 59 years old with renal cell carcinoma.

The rearrangement links TRBV7-9 to TRBJ2-2; the D is unclear. CDR3 length: 14 residues. Trimming pared 3 bases from V and 2 bases from J, leaving 7 bases between. Germline-derived CDR1 and CDR2 are SEHNR and FQNEAQ (reference sequence). The CDR3 DNA sequence: TGTGCCAGCAGCTTCAACAGAAACACCGGGGAGCTGTTTTTT. Protein: CASSFNRNTGELFF.

In nucleotides, the CDR3 is TGTGCCACCAGCAGAGATCAGGGGACAGGGGGAAGCACAGATACGCAGTATTTT. Amino acids: CATSRDQGTGGSTDTQYF. This chain links TRBV15 with TRBJ2-3, with 11 bases identical to TRBD1. The CDR3 sequence is 18 residues long. The junction had 5 bases not matched to a gene; V was cut back by 0 bases and J by 0 bases. The germline gives CDR1 LNHNV, CDR2 YYDKDF (reference sequence).

The chain is built from TRBV11-2 and TRBJ2-2; D uncertain. The germline gives CDR1 SGHAT, CDR2 FQNNGV. Trimming left V 6 bases short and J 4 bases short, with 9 bases between. This CDR3 has 13 amino acids. DNA of the CDR3: TGTGCCAGCAGTCCCAGCCGCACCGGGGAGCTGTTTTTT. This translates into CASSPSRTGELFF.

This clone appeared once. The chain recombines TRBV7-3 with TRBJ2-2; D gene ambiguous. Trimming took off 1 base at V and 0 bases at J, with 9 bases between the two ends. The CDR3 extends over 16 amino acids. Germline V gene data show CDR1 as SGHTA and CDR2 as FQGTGA. The DNA for the CDR3 is TGTGCCAGCAGCTTAAGGCAGACTGCGAACACCGGGGAGCTGTTTTTT. Amino acids: CASSLRQTANTGELFF.

The gene calls are TRBV13 and TRBJ2-1; TRBD2 matches 8 bases. The CDR3 length is 17 residues. V dropped 5 bases and J dropped 7; count of bases not matched to a gene: 16. CDR1 is PRHDT, CDR2 FYEKMQ, per germline (reference sequence). CDR3 DNA: TGTGCCAGCAGCCCTAGGATTGGGACTAGAGAGGGTAATGAGCAGTTCTTC. Encoded protein: CASSPRIGTREGNEQFF.

The chain carries TRBV5-1 and TRBJ1-4; TRBD1 agrees at 7 bases. The CDR3 is made up of 15 amino acids. Losses at the gene ends were 4 bases for V and 0 bases for J; bases not matched to a gene: 3. The germline V gene encodes CDR1 SGHRS and CDR2 YFSETQ. The CDR3 bases are TGCGCCAGCAGCCGGGGGACAGCAACTAATGAAAAACTGTTTTTT. It encodes CASSRGTATNEKLFF.

The gene calls are TRBV7-3 and TRBJ2-7; TRBD1 matches 10 bases. Trimming took 3 bases from V and 4 from J; bases not matched to a gene: 3. The CDR3 consists of 14 residues. Germline loops: CDR1 SGHTA, CDR2 FQGTGA. CDR3 residues: CASSFDRGPYEQYF. As DNA, the CDR3 is TGTGCCAGCAGCTTCGACAGGGGGCCTTACGAGCAGTACTTC.

A remark on this clone: One junction end does not reproduce the germline sequence, and a read error may be involved. CDR3 DNA sequence: TGTGCCGGCAGTTACTCGACTAATTCACCCCTCCACTTT. Its translation is CAGSYSTNSPLHF. V gene TRBV6-5 combines with J gene TRBJ1-6, with unresolved D. The CDR3 is 13 amino acids. CDR1 is MNHEY and CDR2 is SVGAGI in the germline V gene.

The chain uses TRBV2 and TRBJ1-3, with TRBD1 identical over 10 bases. CDR1 is SNHLY and CDR2 is FYNNEI in the germline V gene. This CDR3 has 16 residues. The V segment lost 6 bases and the J segment 1 base; nucleotides outside the gene matches: 6. This chain's CDR3 is CASSQRDRGSGNTIYF. CDR3 DNA sequence: TGTGCCAGCAGCCAGAGGGACAGGGGATCTGGAAACACCATATATTTT.

V is TRBV18 and J is TRBJ2-7; D uncertain. The CDR3 sequence is 13 residues long. Germline-derived CDR1 and CDR2 are KGHSH and LQKENI. Trimming pared 6 bases from V and 3 bases from J, leaving 12 bases between. The CDR3 DNA follows: TGTGCCAGCTCCGGCGGAAGAAACTACGAGCAGTACTTC. This translates into CASSGGRNYEQYF.

V gene TRBV6-6 combines with J gene TRBJ2-4; D is unresolved. Germline CDR1 is MNHNY and CDR2 is SVGAGI (reference sequence). Trimming took 2 bases from V and 0 from J, leaving 8 bases between them. The CDR3 runs to 15 residues. The CDR3 DNA follows: TGTGCCAGCAGTTACGAAGAACTAGCCAAAAACATTCAGTACTTC. Translated, it gives CASSYEELAKNIQYF.

The chain carries TRBV11-2 and TRBJ1-1; D perhaps matches TRBD1 (5 bases). CDR3 size: 14 residues. CDR1 is SGHAT and CDR2 is FQNNGV in the germline V gene. Trimming removed 3 bases at V and 1 base at J, with 9 bases between. CDR3 region: CASSFPGGNTEAFF. CDR3 nucleotide sequence: TGTGCCAGCAGCTTCCCGGGGGGGAACACTGAAGCTTTCTTT.

DNA for the CDR3: TGTGCCACCAGCAGAGGGGAAGGCGCGAACACTGAAGCTTTCTTT. Amino acid sequence: CATSRGEGANTEAFF. The chain employs TRBV15 and TRBJ1-1; D gene uncertain. Between the trimmed V and J ends, which lost 1 base and 1 base, there was a span of 10 bases. Germline CDR1 and CDR2: LNHNV and YYDKDF (reference sequence). This CDR3 spans 15 amino acids.

The chain is built from TRBV5-1 and TRBJ2-1; no definite D call. Germline V gives CDR1 SGHRS, CDR2 YFSETQ. CDR3 length: 16 amino acids. Trimming pared 0 bases from V and 0 bases from J, leaving 10 bases between. The CDR3 DNA reads TGCGCCAGCAGCTTGGACCGAGGTTCCTCCTACAATGAGCAGTTCTTC. It encodes CASSLDRGSSYNEQFF. Based on the CDR3 plus reference TRBV5-1 and TRBJ2-1, the full variable domain is KAGVTQTPRYLIKTRGQQVTLSCSPISGHRSVSWYQQTPGQGLQFLFEYFSETQRNKGNFPGRFSGRQFSNSRSEMNVSTLELGDSALYLCASSLDRGSSYNEQFFGPGTRLTVL.

This clone appeared a single time. The CDR3 nucleotides are TGCGCCAGCAGCTCGACAGGGGTGGTGACCCAGTACTTC. Protein product: CASSSTGVVTQYF. The genes are TRBV5-1 and TRBJ2-5; 8 bases map to TRBD1. This CDR3 is 13 amino acids long. V lost 3 bases, J lost 7 bases, and 5 bases stayed unmatched. CDR1 is SGHRS and CDR2 is YFSETQ in the germline V gene.

In this sample, this clone turned up a few times. V gene TRBV11-2 combines with J gene TRBJ1-3, with D unclear. The V end was cut by 5 bases, the J end by 3 bases, with 5 bases between. This CDR3 region has 12 residues. Germline V gives CDR1 SGHAT, CDR2 FQNNGV. The CDR3 region has the DNA TGTGCCAGCAGCCAAGGTGGAAACACCATATATTTT. Encoded protein: CASSQGGNTIYF.

The chain is built from TRBV9 and TRBJ2-3; 8 nucleotides align to TRBD2. V shed 0 bases and J 2 bases; nucleotides not matched to a gene: 11. The germline CDR1 and CDR2 sequences are SGDLS and YYNGEE. The CDR3 contains 18 residues. The CDR3 nucleotides read TGTGCCAGCAGCGTAGCCCTCCAGCGGGGGCCCATCACAGATACGCAGTATTTT. Protein sequence: CASSVALQRGPITDTQYF.

This rearrangement joins TRBV19 to TRBJ1-5; unclear D gene. This CDR3 comprises 13 residues. The V end lost 3 bases, the J end lost 3 bases, and 6 bases lay between the germline ends. Per the germline V gene, CDR1 is LNHDA and CDR2 is SQIVND (reference sequence). The CDR3 DNA is TGTGCCAGTAGTATTAGTCTCAATCAGCCCCAGCATTTT. This codes for CASSISLNQPQHF.

This clone showed up just once. The J gene is TRBJ2-3, the V gene TRBV30; D may be TRBD1 (6 bases). Germline V gene sequence: CDR1 GTSNPN, CDR2 SVGIG (reference sequence). The V end lost 3 bases, the J end lost 1 base, and 8 bases lay between the germline ends. The CDR3 runs to 13 residues. The CDR3: CAWRRQGTDTQYF. Written as DNA, the CDR3 is TGTGCCTGGAGGAGACAGGGCACAGATACGCAGTATTTT.

V usage is TRBV18 and J usage is TRBJ1-2; TRBD1 matches 7 bases. This CDR3 comprises 15 residues. The V gene end was trimmed by 5 bases and the J gene end by 1 base; junction bases not matched to a gene: 7. Germline assignment: CDR1 KGHSH and CDR2 LQKENI. The CDR3 DNA sequence: TGTGCCAGCTCAGAAGGACAGGCCGTTAACTATGGCTACACCTTC. It is translated as CASSEGQAVNYGYTF.

The chain joins TRBV4-1 to TRBJ1-4, with D possibly TRBD1 on 5 matching bases. V gave up 4 bases and J gave up 4 bases, with 10 bases separating them. The CDR3 sequence is 14 residues long. The germline V gene encodes CDR1 MGHRA and CDR2 YSYEKL. CDR3 in amino acids: CASSRGWGNEKLFF. CDR3 bases: TGCGCCAGCAGCCGGGGGTGGGGTAATGAAAAACTGTTTTTT.

The gene calls are TRBV13 and TRBJ2-7; TRBD2 aligns across 7 bases. Germline V gives CDR1 PRHDT, CDR2 FYEKMQ (reference sequence). The J segment lost 1 base and the V segment lost 5 bases, leaving 8 bases of the junction unmatched. The CDR3 has 15 residues. DNA for the CDR3: TGTGCCAGCAGCGCAGGACTAGATATATCCTACGAGCAGTACTTC. It translates to CASSAGLDISYEQYF.

This chain joins TRBV2 and TRBJ2-7, with 10 bases identical to TRBD1. Trimming cost V 6 bases and J 3 bases; bases outside gene matches: 5. In germline, CDR1 is SNHLY, CDR2 FYNNEI. The CDR3 is made up of 14 amino acids. The CDR3 loop reads CASRWTGGHYEQYF. The CDR3 coding sequence is TGTGCCAGCAGATGGACAGGGGGACACTACGAGCAGTACTTC.

V gene TRBV5-4 combines with J gene TRBJ2-1, with D possibly being TRBD1 (6 bases). Trimming took 5 bases from V and 0 from J, leaving 12 bases between them. The CDR3 has 15 amino acids. Germline V gives CDR1 SGHNT, CDR2 YYREEE (reference sequence). The CDR3 spells CASSHGQSSYNEQFF. For the CDR3, the DNA is TGTGCCAGCAGTCACGGACAGAGCTCCTACAATGAGCAGTTCTTC.

This clone was picked up a small number of times. The chain employs TRBV9 and TRBJ1-1; TRBD1 is a possible D gene (5 bases). Per the germline V gene, CDR1 is SGDLS and CDR2 is YYNGEE. Trimming removed 4 bases from V and 4 bases from J, with 14 bases in between. The CDR3 covers 14 residues. The CDR3, as DNA: TGTGCCAGCAGCATTACTCCGCAGGGCACTGAAGCTTTCTTT. It yields the protein CASSITPQGTEAFF.

This clone has more than one count but fewer than ten. This chain uses TRBV7-2 with TRBJ1-6; a possible D gene is TRBD1 (5 bases). CDR1 and CDR2 (germline): SGHTA, FQGNSA. Trimming pared 0 bases from V and 4 bases from J, leaving 7 bases between. The CDR3 extends over 15 amino acids. CDR3 sequence reads: CASSLARGYNSPLHF. The DNA of the CDR3 is TGTGCCAGCAGCTTAGCGCGGGGGTATAATTCACCCCTCCACTTT.